This T cell receptor beta chain was observed in a study of T cell responses to AZD1222 COVID-19 vaccine. Study-level points and caveats: White British people made up most donors, females outnumbered males, and clonal diversity was possibly underestimated. Increases in Spike-specific TCR breadth and depth were seen after two AZD1222 doses.

Profiling relied on immunoSEQ multiplex PCR, and the TCRdb table lists in-frame clones only, not all of them. In the table there are about 100,000 clones, roughly nine tenths of which are singletons. The CDR3 runs to 13 residues. The germline V gene encodes CDR1 GTSNPN and CDR2 SVGIG (reference sequence). V lost 0 bases, J lost 1 base, and 6 bases lay in between. On this clone: Its antigen is not identified.

The sample was peripheral blood, taken on day 0 of AZD1222 vaccination. The sequence came from an adult in good health. The chain combines TRBV30 with TRBJ1-1; possible D gene TRBD1, 5 bases. CDR3 sequence: CAWSVQANTEAFF. Here the CDR3 DNA reads TGTGCCTGGAGTGTACAGGCGAACACTGAAGCTTTCTTT.